A single TCR beta chain is shown here with its context. Antigen unknown. The data belong to a study of human T cells and chemical hapten exposure. Overall study: Sensitization employed 2% DPC on approximately 2 cm by approximately 2 cm of upper inner arm skin.

From the RACE reads, TCRdb called clonotypes with MiXCR, one entry per CDR3 protein. Among some 79,000 distinct CDR3 sequences listed, about 10% were seen once. The time point is: patch test 2, 6 weeks after DPC sensitization. Treatment: therapeutic diphenylcyclopropenone sensitization with weekly scalp DPC. Overall study results and limits: Since the donors had alopecia, their immune response may not be the same as that of healthy people. The number of TCRs above 1 in 1000 frequency did not change after DPC sensitization.

With 3 bases removed from V and 5 bases from J, the gap between germline ends came to 10 bases. CDR1 is MDHEN, CDR2 SYDVKM, per germline. There are 14 residues in the CDR3. Sample: whole blood, taken in connection with sensitization to the hapten diphenylcyclopropenone (DPC). This TCR was sampled from a woman aged 50 to 60 with alopecia areata. Some clones in this sample may be carry-over from other donors' samples. This chain connects TRBV28 to TRBJ1-4; D not resolved. This CDR3 reads CASSFDSGNEKLFF. CDR3 nucleotide sequence: TGTGCCAGCAGTTTCGACTCTGGCAATGAAAAACTGTTTTTT.